This T cell receptor (beta chain) was found in a study of blood T cell repertoires in COVID-19. The CDR3 totals 13 residues. Germline CDR1 GTSNPN, CDR2 SVGIG (reference sequence). Trimming removed 3 bases at V and 4 bases at J, with 13 bases between. The assay was immunoSEQ multiplex PCR, and TCRdb's table has in-frame clones only and misses some. The data contain about 250,000 clones, around 82% of them singletons. This TCR came from a man aged 50 or older with active or convalescent COVID-19. The sample comprised peripheral blood. The chain employs TRBV30 and TRBJ2-7; D perhaps matches TRBD1 (6 bases). CDR3 sequence: CAWSRERGYEQYF. The CDR3 DNA is TGTGCCTGGAGCCGCGAGAGGGGGTACGAGCAGTACTTC.